This is a list of T cell receptor beta chains from one sample in a study of blood T cell repertoires in COVID-19. Sequencing was performed with immunoSEQ multiplex PCR; in TCRdb, only in-frame clones are kept and a portion is missing. The table shows roughly 200,000 clones, with about 85% occurring only once. The source material was peripheral blood. The receptor source for this set is a woman aged 45-65 years with COVID-19, enrolled during active disease. Each CDR3 is given with its conserved first and last residue. The D gene is left open where the match is weak. For some rows the clone size is stated as once, few or many, or as a class when expanded; others skip it.

abundance | d_gene | j_gene | v_gene | CDR3nt | CDR3aa
- | - | TRBJ1-2 | TRBV7-9 | TGTGCCAGCAGCCCCCTGGCGGAGCTCTATGGCTACACCTTC | CASSPLAELYGYTF
- | TRBD2 | TRBJ2-3 | TRBV5-1 | TGCGCCAGCAGCCCGGGGGGGGTATCGAGAGATACGCAGTATTTT | CASSPGGVSRDTQYF
- | TRBD1 | TRBJ2-1 | TRBV7-6 | TGTGCCAGCAGCTCCGCCGACAGGGTGGGGAATGAGCAGTTCTTC | CASSSADRVGNEQFF
- | TRBD1 | TRBJ1-3 | TRBV18 | TGTGCCAGCTCACCACTAGGACAGGGAAACGCTGGAAACACCATATATTTT | CASSPLGQGNAGNTIYF
- | TRBD1 | TRBJ1-1 | TRBV19 | TGTGCCAGTAGTATGATCCCCGGGACAGGGGGCGTGAACACTGAAGCTTTCTTT | CASSMIPGTGGVNTEAFF
- | - | TRBJ1-3 | TRBV12-5 | TGTGCTAGTGGTTTGGGTCGAGACACCATATATTTT | CASGLGRDTIYF
- | - | TRBJ1-1 | TRBV18 | TGTGCCAGCTCCCCCACCACGGGGGTAAACACTGAAGCTTTCTTT | CASSPTTGVNTEAFF
few | - | TRBJ1-6 | TRBV6-4 | TGTGCCAGCAGTGCCCTACGCGGGTCACCCCTCCACTTT | CASSALRGSPLHF
- | - | TRBJ1-1 | TRBV28 | TGTGCCAGCAGTCTAGGGGGGGCGAACACTGAAGCTTTCTTT | CASSLGGANTEAFF
- | - | TRBJ1-2 | TRBV6-5 | TGTGCCAGCAGTTCGGGCCCAGGGTTCCTAAACTATGGCTACACCTTC | CASSSGPGFLNYGYTF
- | TRBD2 | TRBJ2-1 | TRBV7-6 | TGTGCCAGCAGCTACCCAGCTAGCGGGGGAAGGAATGAGCAGTTCTTC | CASSYPASGGRNEQFF
- | - | TRBJ1-1 | TRBV24-1 | TGTGCCACCAGTGATTTCGATGAAAAGCGGTTCTTT | CATSDFDEKRFF
once | - | TRBJ2-2 | TRBV24-1 | TGTGCCACCAGTGATTTGGGAAGGGGGAACACCGGGGAGCTGTTTTTT | CATSDLGRGNTGELFF
- | TRBD1 | TRBJ2-1 | TRBV5-8 | TGTGCCAGCAGCGAGGGACAGGGATACTACAATGAGCAGTTCTTC | CASSEGQGYYNEQFF
- | - | TRBJ1-2 | TRBV27 | TGTGCCAGCAGTCGGACAGATTCGGGTGGCTACACCTTC | CASSRTDSGGYTF
- | - | TRBJ1-2 | TRBV28 | TGTGCCAGCAGTCCCCAGAAGGGCTACACCTTC | CASSPQKGYTF
- | - | TRBJ1-5 | TRBV7-2 | TGTGCCAGCAGCCACGAGGGGAGGCGGGTTCCCAATCAGCCCCAGCATTTT | CASSHEGRRVPNQPQHF
once | - | TRBJ1-5 | TRBV28 | TGTGCCAGCAGTGCCGCGGCGAGGCCCCAGCATTTT | CASSAAARPQHF
- | TRBD1 | TRBJ1-5 | TRBV13 | TGTGCCAGCAGCGCGAACAGGGGCGGACAGCCCCAGCATTTT | CASSANRGGQPQHF
once | - | TRBJ2-3 | TRBV9 | TGTGCCAGCAGCGCCGGGACTTGGGGTACGCAGTATTTT | CASSAGTWGTQYF
- | - | TRBJ2-4 | TRBV5-6 | TGTGCCAGCAGCTTCTACGCGAATTCCAAAAACATTCAGTACTTC | CASSFYANSKNIQYF
- | TRBD1 | TRBJ1-2 | TRBV7-2 | TGTGCCAGCAGCTTGAGGGGACAGGGGAACTATGGCTACACCTTC | CASSLRGQGNYGYTF
- | TRBD2 | TRBJ2-7 | TRBV12-3/TRBV12-4 | TGTGCCAGCAGTCTCCACGGGAGGGTCGAGCAGTACTTC | CASSLHGRVEQYF
- | TRBD1 | TRBJ1-6 | TRBV11-2 | TGTGCCAGCAGCTCCCGACGTCTGGACAGGGCGGATTCACCCCTCCACTTT | CASSSRRLDRADSPLHF
- | - | TRBJ1-2 | TRBV5-5 | TGTGCCAGCAGCTTTCGGGACTCTCCGAGAGGCTACACCTTC | CASSFRDSPRGYTF
- | - | TRBJ2-7 | TRBV2 | TGTGCCAGCAGTGAATCCCACCGTAGATACGAGCAGTACTTC | CASSESHRRYEQYF
once | - | TRBJ2-1 | TRBV7-8 | TGTGCCAGCAGCTCCATGTCTTCCGGGGAGCAGTTCTTC | CASSSMSSGEQFF
- | - | TRBJ1-2 | TRBV23-1 | TGCGCCAGCACCGGGGGGGACTATGGCTACACCTTC | CASTGGDYGYTF
- | TRBD1 | TRBJ1-1 | TRBV5-6 | TGTGCCAGCAGCCCGGGACAGTCTTTCATGAACACTGAAGCTTTCTTT | CASSPGQSFMNTEAFF
- | TRBD1 | TRBJ2-7 | TRBV3-1/TRBV3-2 | TGTGCCAGCAGCCCAGGACAGGGGGACTACGAGCAGTACTTC | CASSPGQGDYEQYF
- | TRBD1 | TRBJ1-4 | TRBV11-3 | TGTGCCAGCAGCCTTCAGGGAGCAGGGGGGATTGAAAAACTGTTTTTT | CASSLQGAGGIEKLFF
- | TRBD1 | TRBJ1-5 | TRBV19 | TGTGCCACTTCACTCGGACAGGGAGTCTGGAATCAGCCCCAGCATTTT | CATSLGQGVWNQPQHF
- | TRBD1 | TRBJ1-6 | TRBV7-9 | TGTGCCAGCAGGTCGGGACAGTCAAATTCACCCCTCCACTTT | CASRSGQSNSPLHF
once | - | TRBJ2-5 | TRBV5-1 | TGCGCCAGCAGCTTGGGGTCAAACCGGCAAGAGACCCAGTACTTC | CASSLGSNRQETQYF
once | TRBD2 | TRBJ2-1 | TRBV25-1 | TGTGCCAGCAGTGACGTAGCGGGGGGGATCGACAATGAGCAGTTCTTC | CASSDVAGGIDNEQFF
few | TRBD1 | TRBJ1-2 | TRBV20-1 | TGCAGTGCTAGTCGCTCAGGGGGCGCTTATGGCTACACCTTC | CSASRSGGAYGYTF
once | - | TRBJ1-2 | TRBV12-3/TRBV12-4 | TGTGCCAGCAGTTGGGACACTTCCTATGGCTACACCTTC | CASSWDTSYGYTF